One sample yielded the 11 T cell receptor beta chains listed below, sequenced in a study of T cells in Graves' hyperthyroidism and ophthalmopathy. TCR beta CDR3 regions were amplified from RNA transcripts. The primer set for the first-round RT-PCR of the TCR CDR3 was HTBI. TCRdb re-derived calls from the multiplex PCR reads in MiXCR, one entry per CDR3 protein. The data hold roughly 700,000 distinct CDR3 sequences, with about a third observed a single time. Sequenced sample: blood. These receptors came from a woman between 40 and 50 years old with Graves' hyperthyroidism.

At least ten counts were recorded for this clonotype. V usage is TRBV11-2 and J usage is TRBJ1-2, with D perhaps matching TRBD1 (6 bases). Trimming left V 3 bases short and J 6 bases short, with 14 bases between. Per germline, CDR1 SGHAT and CDR2 FQNNGV. The CDR3 has 14 amino acids. The chain's CDR3 is CASSFSQGRDGYTF. The DNA for the CDR3 is TGTGCCAGCAGCTTCTCGCAGGGGAGGGATGGCTACACCTTC.

V is TRBV5-4 and J is TRBJ1-2; a possible D gene is TRBD1 (5 bases). V was clipped by 5 bases and J by 4 bases, with 18 bases between them. This CDR3 region has 15 residues. Germline V gives CDR1 SGHNT, CDR2 YYREEE (reference sequence). The CDR3 DNA sequence: TGTGCCAGCAGAGGGACGGAACAAGGTAGCTATGGCTACACCTTC. It encodes CASRGTEQGSYGYTF. The full variable domain, with the rest looked up from reference TRBV5-4 and TRBJ1-2, is ETGVTQSPTHLIKTRGQQVTLRCSSQSGHNTVSWYQQALGQGPQFIFQYYREEENGRGNFPPRFSGLQFPNYSSELNVNALELDDSALYLCASRGTEQGSYGYTFGSGTRLTVV.

Only a few counts were recorded for this clonotype. The chain uses TRBV7-9 and TRBJ1-1; perhaps TRBD1 as D (6 bases). This CDR3 region has 18 residues. V was cut by 7 bases and J by 1 base, with 25 bases left in between. CDR1 and CDR2 (germline): SEHNR, FQNEAQ (reference sequence). This CDR3 reads CASTGRGGGGIPNTEAFF. CDR3 coding DNA: TGTGCCAGCACCGGGAGGGGGGGGGGCGGGATTCCGAACACTGAAGCTTTCTTT.

This clonotype was counted ten times or more. V and J are TRBV9 and TRBJ2-7; D remains unclear. The germline CDR1 and CDR2 sequences are SGDLS and YYNGEE. The CDR3 totals 14 residues. Trimming left V 0 bases short and J 2 bases short, with 9 bases between. The CDR3 reads CASSVGKATYEQYF. For the CDR3, the DNA is TGTGCCAGCAGCGTAGGGAAAGCTACCTACGAGCAGTACTTC.

The rearrangement joins TRBV12-3 or TRBV12-4 to TRBJ2-3; possibly TRBD1 or TRBD2 for D (6 bases each). The CDR3 runs to 14 residues. V lost 7 bases and J lost 4, with 15 bases in between. The CDR3 is CASMHNGGSDTQYF. CDR3 coding DNA: TGTGCCAGCATGCACAACGGGGGCTCAGATACGCAGTATTTT.

This clonotype was seen only a few times. This sequence joins TRBV12-3 or TRBV12-4 and TRBJ2-7, with D possibly matching TRBD2 (5 bases). The CDR3 covers 15 residues. CDR3 sequence reads: CASATPRTLTYEQYF. The CDR3 nucleotides are TGTGCTAGTGCCACGCCTCGGACTTTAACTTACGAGCAGTACTTC.

This chain connects TRBV15 to TRBJ2-7, with TRBD2 matching 8 bases. Germline V gene data show CDR1 as LNHNV and CDR2 as YYDKDF (reference sequence). The CDR3 is 16 residues long. Trimming cost V 2 bases and J 2 bases; bases outside gene matches: 8. Here the CDR3 DNA reads TGTGCCACCAGCAGACCGCCCTTAGCGGGGACCTACGAGCAGTACTTC. Its protein is CATSRPPLAGTYEQYF.

The V and J genes are TRBV4-1 and TRBJ2-7; 11 nucleotides align to TRBD2. The CDR3 has 16 amino acids. Trimming removed 2 bases from V and 2 bases from J; junction bases left unmatched: 5. Per the germline V gene, CDR1 is MGHRA and CDR2 is YSYEKL. CDR3: CASSQFLAGGPYEQYF. In DNA form, the CDR3 reads TGCGCCAGCAGCCAATTCCTAGCGGGGGGACCCTACGAGCAGTACTTC.

J is TRBJ2-5 and V is TRBV4-3, with 8 bases identical to TRBD1. Trimming took 3 bases from V and 2 from J; bases not matched to a gene: 11. Germline-derived CDR1 and CDR2 are LGHNA and YSLEER. The CDR3 totals 17 residues. The CDR3 sequence: CASSHFLLTGEQETQYF. The CDR3 bases are TGCGCCAGCAGCCACTTTCTACTGACAGGGGAACAAGAGACCCAGTACTTC.

The rearrangement joins TRBV7-2 to TRBJ1-1, with D possibly TRBD1 on 5 matching bases. Trimming pared 7 bases from V and 3 bases from J, leaving 15 bases between. This CDR3 contains 14 residues. Per germline, CDR1 SGHTA and CDR2 FQGNSA. Here the CDR3 reads CASKVRRVDTEAFF. The CDR3 DNA follows: TGTGCCAGCAAGGTGCGCAGGGTCGACACTGAAGCTTTCTTT.

The sample holds many counts of this clonotype. This chain joins TRBV14 and TRBJ1-2, with 7 positions matching TRBD1. Germline CDR1 and CDR2: SGHDN and FVKESK. J was trimmed by 6 bases and V by 5 bases; bases with no gene match: 15. The CDR3 has 16 residues. The CDR3 bases are TGTGCCAGCAGCTACCGCCCTACCGGGACAGATAATGGCTACACCTTC. The encoded protein is CASSYRPTGTDNGYTF.